This T cell receptor (beta chain) emerged from a study of T cell changes during pregnancy in multiple sclerosis. The table came from immunoSEQ multiplex PCR; TCRdb's copy has only in-frame clones and leaves some out. The table has about 44,000 clones, approximately 95% seen once; the top ten hold 0.4% to 0.6%. There are 16 residues in the CDR3. Germline-derived CDR1 and CDR2 are SGHKS and YYEKEE (reference sequence). J was trimmed by 0 bases and V by 3 bases; bases with no gene match: 4. This TCR was recovered from a female donor with multiple sclerosis, enrolled in a pregnancy study. Source: CD4+ T cells from peripheral blood mononuclear cells, taken in the first trimester of pregnancy. The rearrangement uses TRBV5-5 and TRBJ2-4; the match to TRBD1 covers 9 bases. CDR3 protein: CASSSQGAGAKNIQYF. Written as DNA, the CDR3 is TGTGCCAGCAGCTCACAGGGGGCCGGAGCCAAAAACATTCAGTACTTC.